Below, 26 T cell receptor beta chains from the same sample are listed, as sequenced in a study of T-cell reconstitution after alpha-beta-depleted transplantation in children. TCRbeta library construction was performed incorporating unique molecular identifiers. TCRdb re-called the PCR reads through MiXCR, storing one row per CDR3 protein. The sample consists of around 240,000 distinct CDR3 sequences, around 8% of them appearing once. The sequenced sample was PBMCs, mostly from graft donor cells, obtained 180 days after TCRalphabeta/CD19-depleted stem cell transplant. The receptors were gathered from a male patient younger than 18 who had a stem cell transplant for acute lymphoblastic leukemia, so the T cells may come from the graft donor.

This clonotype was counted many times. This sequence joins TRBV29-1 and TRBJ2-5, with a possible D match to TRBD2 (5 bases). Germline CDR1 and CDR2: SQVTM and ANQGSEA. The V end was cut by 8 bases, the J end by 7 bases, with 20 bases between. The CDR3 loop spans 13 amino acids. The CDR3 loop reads CSPPPGNEVTQYF. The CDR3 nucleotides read TGCAGCCCCCCGCCGGGGAATGAGGTGACCCAGTACTTC.

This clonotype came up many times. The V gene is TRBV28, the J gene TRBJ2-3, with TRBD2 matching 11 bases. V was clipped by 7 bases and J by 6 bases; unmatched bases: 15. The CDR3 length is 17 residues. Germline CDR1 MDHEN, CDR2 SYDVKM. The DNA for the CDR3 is TGTGCCAGCACTTCTCCGGGACTAGCGGCACCCGGGGATACGCAGTATTTT. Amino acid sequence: CASTSPGLAAPGDTQYF.

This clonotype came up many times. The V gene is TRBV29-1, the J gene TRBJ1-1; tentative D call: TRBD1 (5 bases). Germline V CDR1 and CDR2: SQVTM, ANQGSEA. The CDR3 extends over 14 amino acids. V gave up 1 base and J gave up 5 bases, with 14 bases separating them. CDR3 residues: CSVEGRGQGTEAFF. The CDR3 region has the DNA TGCAGCGTTGAAGGTAGGGGCCAGGGTACTGAAGCTTTCTTT. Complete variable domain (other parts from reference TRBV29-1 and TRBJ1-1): SAVISQKPSRDICQRGTSLTIQCQVDSQVTMMFWYRQQPGQSLTLIATANQGSEATYESGFVIDKFPISRPNLTFSTLTVSNMSPEDSSIYLCSVEGRGQGTEAFFGQGTRLTVV.

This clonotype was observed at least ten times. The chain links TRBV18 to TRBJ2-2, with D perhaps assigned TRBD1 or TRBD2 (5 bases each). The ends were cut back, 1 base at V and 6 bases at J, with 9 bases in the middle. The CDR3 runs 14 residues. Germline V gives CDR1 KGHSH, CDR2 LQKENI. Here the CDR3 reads CASSPQSGPGELFF. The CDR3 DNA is TGTGCCAGCTCACCACAATCGGGGCCCGGGGAGCTGTTTTTT.

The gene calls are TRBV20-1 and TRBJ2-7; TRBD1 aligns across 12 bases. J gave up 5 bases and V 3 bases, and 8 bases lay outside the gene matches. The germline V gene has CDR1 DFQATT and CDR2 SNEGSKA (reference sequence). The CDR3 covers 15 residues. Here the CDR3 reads CSARLLGQGANEQYF. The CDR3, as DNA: TGCAGTGCTAGGCTTCTGGGACAGGGGGCCAACGAGCAGTACTTC.

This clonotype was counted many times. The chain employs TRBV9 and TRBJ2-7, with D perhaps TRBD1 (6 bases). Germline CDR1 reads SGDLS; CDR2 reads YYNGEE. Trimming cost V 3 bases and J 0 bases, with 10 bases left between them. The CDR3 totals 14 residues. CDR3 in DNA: TGTGCCAGCAGCGCGACAGGCGACTCCTACGAGCAGTACTTC. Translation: CASSATGDSYEQYF.

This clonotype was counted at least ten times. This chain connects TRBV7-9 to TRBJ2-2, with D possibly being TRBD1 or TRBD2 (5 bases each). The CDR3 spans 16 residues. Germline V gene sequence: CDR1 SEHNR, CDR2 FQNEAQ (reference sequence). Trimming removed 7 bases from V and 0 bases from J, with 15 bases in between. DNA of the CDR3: TGTGCCAGCAAGCGCCCCGGGGCCCCGAACACCGGGGAGCTGTTTTTT. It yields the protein CASKRPGAPNTGELFF. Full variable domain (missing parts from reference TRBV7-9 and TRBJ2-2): DTGVSQNPRHKITKRGQNVTFRCDPISEHNRLYWYRQTLGQGPEFLTYFQNEAQLEKSRLLSDRFSAERPKGSFSTLEIQRTEQGDSAMYLCASKRPGAPNTGELFFGEGSRLTVL.

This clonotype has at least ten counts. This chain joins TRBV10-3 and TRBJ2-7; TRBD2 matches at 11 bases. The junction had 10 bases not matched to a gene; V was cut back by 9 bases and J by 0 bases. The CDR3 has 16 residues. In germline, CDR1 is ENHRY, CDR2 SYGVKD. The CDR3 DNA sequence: TGTGCCATGGCTAGCGGGGGGCTAGACTCCTCCTACGAGCAGTACTTC. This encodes CAMASGGLDSSYEQYF.

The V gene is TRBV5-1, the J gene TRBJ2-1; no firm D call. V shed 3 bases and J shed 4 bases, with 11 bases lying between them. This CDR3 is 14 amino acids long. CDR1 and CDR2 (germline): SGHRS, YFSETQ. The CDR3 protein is CASSWADHYNEQFF. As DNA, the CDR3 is TGCGCCAGCAGCTGGGCGGACCATTACAATGAGCAGTTCTTC.

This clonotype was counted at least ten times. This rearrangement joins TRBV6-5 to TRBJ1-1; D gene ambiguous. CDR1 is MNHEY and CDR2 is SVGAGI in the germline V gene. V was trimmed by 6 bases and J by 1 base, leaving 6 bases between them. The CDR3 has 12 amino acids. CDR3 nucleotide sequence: TGTGCCAGCAGCCGACAGAACACTGAAGCTTTCTTT. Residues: CASSRQNTEAFF.

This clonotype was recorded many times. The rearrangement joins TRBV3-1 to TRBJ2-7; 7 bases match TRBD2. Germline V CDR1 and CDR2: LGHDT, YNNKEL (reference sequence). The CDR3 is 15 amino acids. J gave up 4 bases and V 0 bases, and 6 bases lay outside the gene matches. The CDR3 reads CASSQDPAGLYEQYF. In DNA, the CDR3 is TGTGCCAGCAGCCAAGATCCAGCGGGATTATACGAGCAGTACTTC.

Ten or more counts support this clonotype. The CDR3 DNA follows: TGTGCCAGCAGTCCCCTCAGGGCCAAGGGCGAGCAGTACTTC. Encoded protein: CASSPLRAKGEQYF. The chain couples TRBV6-1 to TRBJ2-7; tentatively, D is TRBD1 (5 bases). From germline, CDR1 is MNHNS and CDR2 SASEGT. V was cut by 5 bases and J by 6 bases, with 17 bases left in between. This CDR3 spans 14 amino acids.

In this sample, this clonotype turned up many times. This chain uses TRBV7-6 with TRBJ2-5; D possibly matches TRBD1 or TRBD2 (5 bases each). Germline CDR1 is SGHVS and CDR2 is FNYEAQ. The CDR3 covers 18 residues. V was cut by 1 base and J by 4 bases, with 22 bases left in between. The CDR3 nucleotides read TGTGCCAGCAGCTTAGGCTTGGCAGGGAGACGACGGGGAGAGACCCAGTACTTC. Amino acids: CASSLGLAGRRRGETQYF.

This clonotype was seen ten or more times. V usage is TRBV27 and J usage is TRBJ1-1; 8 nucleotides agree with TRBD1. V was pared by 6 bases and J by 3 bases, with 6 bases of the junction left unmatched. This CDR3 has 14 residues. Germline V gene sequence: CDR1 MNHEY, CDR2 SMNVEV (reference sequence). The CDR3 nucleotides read TGTGCCAGCAGCCGGCAGGGGGCCTACACTGAAGCTTTCTTT. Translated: CASSRQGAYTEAFF.

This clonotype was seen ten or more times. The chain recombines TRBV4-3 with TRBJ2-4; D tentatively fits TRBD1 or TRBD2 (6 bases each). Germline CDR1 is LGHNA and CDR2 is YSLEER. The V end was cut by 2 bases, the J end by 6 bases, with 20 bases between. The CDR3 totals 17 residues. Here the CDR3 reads CASSQFEGGPGLNIQYF. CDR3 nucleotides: TGCGCCAGCAGCCAATTTGAAGGGGGGCCTGGCCTAAACATTCAGTACTTC.

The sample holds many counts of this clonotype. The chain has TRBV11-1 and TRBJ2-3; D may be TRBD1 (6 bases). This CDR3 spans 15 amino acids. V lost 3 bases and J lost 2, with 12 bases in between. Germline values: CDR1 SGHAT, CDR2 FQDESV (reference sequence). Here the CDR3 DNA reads TGTGCCAGCAGCTTCTTACAGGGTAACACAGATACGCAGTATTTT. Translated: CASSFLQGNTDTQYF.

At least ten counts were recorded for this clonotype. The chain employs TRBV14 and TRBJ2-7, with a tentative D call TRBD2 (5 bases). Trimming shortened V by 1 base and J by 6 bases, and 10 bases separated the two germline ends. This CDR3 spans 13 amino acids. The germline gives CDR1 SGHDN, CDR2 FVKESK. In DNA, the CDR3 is TGTGCCAGCAGCCAAGCCCGGGGTACCGAGCAGTACTTC. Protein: CASSQARGTEQYF.

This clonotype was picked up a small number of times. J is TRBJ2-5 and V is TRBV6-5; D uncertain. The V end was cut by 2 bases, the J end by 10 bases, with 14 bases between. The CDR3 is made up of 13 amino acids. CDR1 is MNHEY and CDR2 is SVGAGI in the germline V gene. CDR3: CASSYAALSDQYF. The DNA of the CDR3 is TGTGCCAGCAGTTACGCAGCTTTAAGCGACCAGTACTTC.

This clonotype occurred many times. CDR3 sequence: CSAERDRLYEQYF. CDR3 nucleotide sequence: TGCAGTGCTGAACGGGACAGGCTCTACGAGCAGTACTTC. This chain joins TRBV20-1 and TRBJ2-7; 8 nucleotides align to TRBD1. The germline V gene encodes CDR1 DFQATT and CDR2 SNEGSKA (reference sequence). After removal of 5 bases from V and 3 bases from J, the junction contained 6 bases not matched to a gene. This CDR3 region has 13 residues.

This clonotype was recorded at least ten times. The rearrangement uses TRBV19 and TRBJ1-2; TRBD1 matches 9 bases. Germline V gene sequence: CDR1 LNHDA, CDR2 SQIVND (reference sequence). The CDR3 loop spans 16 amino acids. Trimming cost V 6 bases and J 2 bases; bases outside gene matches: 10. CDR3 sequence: CASRDRGESLNYGYTF. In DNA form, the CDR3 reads TGTGCCAGTAGGGACAGGGGCGAATCTCTAAACTATGGCTACACCTTC.

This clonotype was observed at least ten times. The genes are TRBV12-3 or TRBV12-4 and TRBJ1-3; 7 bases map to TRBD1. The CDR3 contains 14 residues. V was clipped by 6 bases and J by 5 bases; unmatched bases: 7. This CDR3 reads CASRPTGNRNTIYF. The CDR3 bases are TGTGCCAGCAGACCGACAGGGAATAGAAACACCATATATTTT.

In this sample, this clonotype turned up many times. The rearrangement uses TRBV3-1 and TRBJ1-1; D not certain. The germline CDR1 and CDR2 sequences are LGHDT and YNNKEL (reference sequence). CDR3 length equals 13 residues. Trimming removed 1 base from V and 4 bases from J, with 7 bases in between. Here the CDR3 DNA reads TGTGCCAGCAGCCAAGTAAAAAGCACTGAAGCTTTCTTT. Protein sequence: CASSQVKSTEAFF.

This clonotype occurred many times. The CDR3 DNA follows: TGTGCCAGCAGCGGAATAGGGGGGATAGAGCAGTTCTTC. This encodes CASSGIGGIEQFF. This chain joins TRBV5-6 and TRBJ2-1; D possibly uses TRBD1 or TRBD2 (6 bases each). V was cut by 4 bases and J by 10 bases, with 15 bases left in between. This CDR3 is 13 amino acids long. Germline-derived CDR1 and CDR2 are SGHDT and YYEEEE.

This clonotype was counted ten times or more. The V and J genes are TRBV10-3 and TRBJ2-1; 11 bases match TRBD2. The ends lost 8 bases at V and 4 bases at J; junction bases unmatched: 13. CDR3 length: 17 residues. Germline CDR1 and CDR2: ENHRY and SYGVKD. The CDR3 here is CAISGVAGGSPYNEQFF. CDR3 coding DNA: TGTGCCATCTCGGGGGTAGCGGGAGGGTCCCCATACAATGAGCAGTTCTTC.

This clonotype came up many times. As DNA, the CDR3 is TGCAGTGCCCGACAGGGAGGGGGCTGGGACTATGGCTACACCTTC. Translation: CSARQGGGWDYGYTF. The gene calls are TRBV20-1 and TRBJ1-2; 7 bases map to TRBD1. The CDR3 has 15 residues. V dropped 6 bases and J dropped 3; count of bases not matched to a gene: 13. CDR1 and CDR2 (germline): DFQATT, SNEGSKA (reference sequence).

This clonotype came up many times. Written as DNA, the CDR3 is TGTGCCAGCAGTGGCCGGGACAGGGGGTCACAAGAGACCCAGTACTTC. Encoded protein: CASSGRDRGSQETQYF. The gene calls are TRBV6-2 or TRBV6-3 and TRBJ2-5, with 11 positions matching TRBD1. CDR1 and CDR2 (germline): MNHEY, SVGEGT. CDR3 length equals 16 residues. With V trimmed by 5 bases and J by 2 bases, 7 bases remained unmatched.